This T cell receptor beta chain was identified in a study of shared clonotypes between healthy human individuals. Study-wide context: Researchers assigned three CD4 naive, three CD4 memory, two CD8 naive and one CD8 memory plate to each donor.

Data came from immunoSEQ multiplex PCR; TCRdb stores just in-frame clones and leaves some out. Of hundreds of thousands of clones listed, roughly 70% are singletons. This clone was seen just once. CDR1 SGHRS and CDR2 YFSETQ come from the germline V gene. This CDR3 has 15 residues. The V segment lost 4 bases and the J segment 5 bases; nucleotides outside the gene matches: 5. This sequence joins TRBV5-1 and TRBJ2-7; TRBD2 matches 14 bases. This clonotype was sampled from a woman in her twenties or thirties in good health. The sequenced sample was memory CD4+ T cells sorted from blood. Subset in this sample: CD45RA-negative fraction. In DNA, the CDR3 is TGCGCCAGCAGCCTGGGGACTAGCGGGAGCGACGAGCAGTACTTC. Translation gives CASSLGTSGSDEQYF.